These 5 T cell receptor beta chains came from one sample sequenced in a study of blood T cell repertoires in COVID-19. The method was immunoSEQ multiplex PCR; TCRdb's version includes in-frame clones alone and lacks a portion of them. The sample lists fewer than 450,000 clones; nearly 90% were seen once. Sequencing was done on a sample of PBMCs or T cells enriched from blood (not recorded which). The receptor source for this set is a woman aged 35 to 49 with acute COVID-19.

This clone was recorded once. The V call is TRBV5-1, the J call TRBJ2-5; D is perhaps TRBD2 (6 bases). The V gene lost 3 bases and the J gene lost 5 bases, with 17 bases spanning the gap. Germline V gene sequence: CDR1 SGHRS, CDR2 YFSETQ. The length of the CDR3 is 15 residues. Here the CDR3 reads CASSWAGNRGETQYF. The CDR3 DNA sequence: TGCGCCAGCAGCTGGGCGGGGAACAGAGGGGAGACCCAGTACTTC.

This chain links TRBV6-1 with TRBJ1-1; 8 positions match TRBD1. V shed 2 bases, J shed 11 bases, and the junction held 10 bases outside the gene matches. The CDR3 loop spans 14 amino acids. Per the germline V gene, CDR1 is MNHNS and CDR2 is SASEGT. CDR3 nucleotides: TGTGCCAGCAGTGAACCAGGGCAGGGGGCTAGGGCTTTCTTT. It yields the protein CASSEPGQGARAFF.

This clone has more than one count but fewer than ten. The chain carries TRBV19 and TRBJ2-7, with 7 bases fitting TRBD1. Trimming removed 3 bases from V and 0 bases from J; junction bases left unmatched: 2. The CDR3 spans 14 residues. The germline gives CDR1 LNHDA, CDR2 SQIVND (reference sequence). CDR3 DNA: TGTGCCAGTAGTATTAACAGGGGCTCCTACGAGCAGTACTTC. This translates into CASSINRGSYEQYF.

The rearrangement joins TRBV5-1 to TRBJ2-1; 7 bases match TRBD1. Germline V lookup: CDR1 SGHRS, CDR2 YFSETQ. The CDR3 has 14 amino acids. J lost 8 bases, V lost 2 bases, and 7 bases had no gene match. CDR3 nucleotide sequence: TGCGCCAGCAGCTTTTCATCTACAGGGGATGAGCAGTTCTTC. It translates to CASSFSSTGDEQFF.

This clone was observed a handful of times. This chain's CDR3 is CASSGGTEANYGYTF. The CDR3 DNA is TGCGCCAGCAGCGGGGGGACAGAAGCTAACTATGGCTACACCTTC. V usage is TRBV5-1 and J usage is TRBJ1-2; 7 bases agree with TRBD1. Germline-derived CDR1 and CDR2 are SGHRS and YFSETQ. The CDR3 consists of 15 residues. J gave up 0 bases and V 4 bases, and 6 bases lay outside the gene matches.